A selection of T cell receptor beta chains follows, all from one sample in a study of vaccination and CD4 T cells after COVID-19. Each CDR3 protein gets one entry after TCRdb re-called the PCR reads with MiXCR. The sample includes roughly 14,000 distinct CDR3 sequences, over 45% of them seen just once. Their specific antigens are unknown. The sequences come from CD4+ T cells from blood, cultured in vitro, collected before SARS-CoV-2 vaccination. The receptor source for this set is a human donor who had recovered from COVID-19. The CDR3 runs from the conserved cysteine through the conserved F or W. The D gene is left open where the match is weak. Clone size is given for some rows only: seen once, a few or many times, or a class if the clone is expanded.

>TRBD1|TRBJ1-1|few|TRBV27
CASNPGTELSEAFF
TGTGCCAGCAACCCCGGGACAGAACTTTCTGAAGCTTTCTTT
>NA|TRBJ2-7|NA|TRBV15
CATSRDLTNYEQYF
TGTGCCACCAGCAGAGACCTCACTAACTACGAGCAGTACTTC
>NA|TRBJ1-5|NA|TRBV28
CASSFTGTKNQPQHF
TGTGCCAGCAGTTTTACCGGGACAAAGAATCAGCCCCAGCATTTT
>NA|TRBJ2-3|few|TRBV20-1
CSARDGSAREGTDTQYF
TGCAGTGCTAGAGATGGCTCGGCGCGGGAAGGCACAGATACGCAGTATTTT
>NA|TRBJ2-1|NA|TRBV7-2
CASSFFREEQFF
TGTGCCAGCAGCTTCTTTCGGGAAGAGCAGTTCTTC
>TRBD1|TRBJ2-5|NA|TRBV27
CASSPRTGGETQYF
TGTGCCAGCAGTCCTCGGACAGGGGGAGAGACCCAGTACTTC
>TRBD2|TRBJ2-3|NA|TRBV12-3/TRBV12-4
CASSPTSGTSTDTQYF
TGTGCCAGCAGCCCGACTAGCGGGACCAGCACAGATACGCAGTATTTT
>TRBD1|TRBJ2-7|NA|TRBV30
CAGTGEGSYEQYF
TGTGCCGGGACAGGGGAAGGATCCTACGAGCAGTACTTC
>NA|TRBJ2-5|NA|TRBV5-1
CASSGNRAGETQYF
TGCGCCAGCAGCGGAAACAGGGCTGGAGAGACCCAGTACTTC
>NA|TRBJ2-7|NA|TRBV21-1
CASIETTRLGQYF
TGTGCCAGCATCGAAACTACCCGTCTGGGGCAGTACTTC
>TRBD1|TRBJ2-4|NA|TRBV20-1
CSATLTGVGAKNIQYF
TGCAGTGCAACATTGACAGGGGTGGGAGCCAAAAACATTCAGTACTTC
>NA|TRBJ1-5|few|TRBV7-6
CASSFSDNQPQHF
TGTGCCAGCAGCTTTTCAGACAATCAGCCCCAGCATTTT
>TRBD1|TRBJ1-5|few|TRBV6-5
CASSSRIGQGAGNQPQHF
TGTGCCAGCAGTTCACGCATAGGACAGGGGGCGGGAAATCAGCCCCAGCATTTT
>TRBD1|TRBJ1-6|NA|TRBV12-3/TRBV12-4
CASSSPTGAGNSPLHF
TGTGCCAGCAGTTCCCCGACAGGGGCGGGGAATTCACCCCTCCACTTT
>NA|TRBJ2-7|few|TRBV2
CASSESRILEQYF
TGTGCCAGCAGCGAATCTCGAATTCTCGAGCAGTACTTC
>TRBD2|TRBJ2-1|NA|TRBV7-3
CASSPSAGTRLDEQFF
TGTGCCAGCAGCCCCTCGGCGGGGACTAGGTTGGATGAGCAGTTCTTC
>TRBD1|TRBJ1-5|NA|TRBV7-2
CASSPYRRQGNQPQHF
TGTGCCAGCAGCCCCTATCGCAGACAGGGTAATCAGCCCCAGCATTTT
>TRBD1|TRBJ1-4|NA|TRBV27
CASSLYGQGATNEKLFF
TGTGCCAGCAGTTTATACGGACAGGGGGCAACTAATGAAAAACTGTTTTTT
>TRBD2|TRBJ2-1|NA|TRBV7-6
CASSALPKLAGARNEQFF
TGTGCCAGCAGCGCGCTCCCTAAACTAGCGGGAGCGAGAAATGAGCAGTTCTTC
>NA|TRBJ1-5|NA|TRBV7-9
CASSSRSAENQPQHF
TGTGCCAGCAGCTCTCGAAGTGCGGAAAATCAGCCCCAGCATTTT
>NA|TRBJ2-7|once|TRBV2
CASSESPDPSSYEQYF
TGTGCCAGCAGTGAGTCTCCAGACCCGAGCTCCTACGAGCAGTACTTC
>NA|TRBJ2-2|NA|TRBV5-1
CASTPTRNTGELFF
TGCGCCAGCACCCCTACTAGGAACACCGGGGAGCTGTTTTTT
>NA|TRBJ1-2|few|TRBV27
CASSLGQDYGYTF
TGTGCCAGCAGTTTAGGGCAGGACTATGGCTACACCTTC
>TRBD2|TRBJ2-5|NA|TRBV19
CASKGLAGPGPGSQETQYF
TGTGCCAGTAAGGGACTAGCGGGACCAGGCCCTGGCTCCCAAGAGACCCAGTACTTC
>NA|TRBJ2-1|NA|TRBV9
CASSVDILNEQFF
TGTGCCAGCAGCGTGGACATACTCAATGAGCAGTTCTTC
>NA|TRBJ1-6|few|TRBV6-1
CASDTSLSSYNSPLHF
TGTGCCAGCGATACCTCCTTGAGCTCCTATAATTCACCCCTCCACTTT
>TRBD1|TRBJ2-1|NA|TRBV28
CASTSRGRGRREEQFF
TGTGCCAGCACCTCTCGCGGCAGGGGGCGGAGGGAGGAGCAGTTCTTC
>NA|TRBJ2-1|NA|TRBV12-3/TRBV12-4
CASSGSPLAGSYNEQFF
TGTGCCAGCAGTGGGAGCCCTCTAGCTGGATCCTACAATGAGCAGTTCTTC
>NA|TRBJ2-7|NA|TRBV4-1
CASSQFVLYEQYF
TGCGCCAGCAGCCAATTTGTCCTCTACGAGCAGTACTTC
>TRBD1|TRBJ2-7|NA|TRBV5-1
CASRGQVSEYF
TGCGCCAGCAGGGGACAGGTTTCCGAGTACTTC
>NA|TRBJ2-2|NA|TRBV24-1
CATSDFYTGELFF
TGTGCCACCAGTGATTTCTACACCGGGGAGCTGTTTTTT
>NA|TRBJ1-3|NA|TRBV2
CASNREDSGNTIYF
TGTGCCAGCAATCGGGAAGACTCTGGAAACACCATATATTTT
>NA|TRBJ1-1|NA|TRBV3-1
CASSPRWGGNEAFF
TGTGCCAGCAGCCCTCGGTGGGGGGGTAATGAAGCTTTCTTT
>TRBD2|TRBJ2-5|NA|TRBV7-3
CASSSLVGLATETQYF
TGTGCCAGCAGCTCACTCGTGGGACTAGCTACCGAGACCCAGTACTTC
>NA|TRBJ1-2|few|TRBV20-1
CSARLADSSYGYTF
TGCAGTGCTAGATTGGCGGACTCGAGCTATGGCTACACCTTC
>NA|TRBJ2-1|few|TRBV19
CASSSQYNEQFF
TGTGCCAGTAGTTCCCAATACAATGAGCAGTTCTTC
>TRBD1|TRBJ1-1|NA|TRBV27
CASSYRGDGNTEAFF
TGTGCCAGCAGTTACAGGGGTGACGGGAACACTGAAGCTTTCTTT
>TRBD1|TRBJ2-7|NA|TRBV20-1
CSAHMGGQGNYEQYF
TGCAGTGCCCACATGGGGGGACAGGGAAACTACGAGCAGTACTTC
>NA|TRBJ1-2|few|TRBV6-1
CASGPRQRLYGYTF
TGTGCCAGCGGACCGCGGCAGCGGCTATATGGCTACACCTTC
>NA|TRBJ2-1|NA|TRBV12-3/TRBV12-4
CASSLYALGRDEHNEQFF
TGTGCCAGCAGTTTATATGCCTTGGGGCGGGACGAACACAATGAGCAGTTCTTC
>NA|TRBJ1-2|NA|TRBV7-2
CASSPEYGYTF
TGTGCCAGCAGCCCAGAGTATGGCTACACCTTC
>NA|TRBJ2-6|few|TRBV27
CASSSLYSGANVLTF
TGTGCCAGCAGTTCCCTCTATTCTGGGGCCAACGTCCTGACTTTC
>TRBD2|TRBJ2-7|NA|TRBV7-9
CASSLRPSGPYEQYF
TGTGCCAGCAGCTTACGGCCTAGCGGGCCCTACGAGCAGTACTTC
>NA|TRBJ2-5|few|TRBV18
CASSSGLQETQYF
TGTGCCAGCTCATCAGGACTACAAGAGACCCAGTACTTC
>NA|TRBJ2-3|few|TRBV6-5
CASSSTDTQYF
TGTGCCAGCAGTTCCACAGATACGCAGTATTTT
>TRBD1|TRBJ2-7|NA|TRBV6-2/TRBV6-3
CASSTRQGRPYEQYF
TGTGCCAGCAGTACCCGACAGGGTAGGCCCTACGAGCAGTACTTC
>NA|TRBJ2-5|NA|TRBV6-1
CATTPLGVQETQYF
TGTGCCACCACACCTCTAGGAGTCCAAGAGACCCAGTACTTC
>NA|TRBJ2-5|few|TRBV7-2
CASSPRETQYF
TGTGCCAGCAGCCCGCGAGAGACCCAGTACTTC
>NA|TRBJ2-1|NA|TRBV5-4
CASSFGKGVGNEQFF
TGTGCCAGCAGCTTTGGTAAGGGAGTGGGCAATGAGCAGTTCTTC
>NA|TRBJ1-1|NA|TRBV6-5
CASSYGDTEAFF
TGTGCCAGCAGTTACGGGGACACTGAAGCTTTCTTT
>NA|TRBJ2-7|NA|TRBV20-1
CSASGRIYEQYF
TGCAGTGCTAGCGGGAGAATCTACGAGCAGTACTTC
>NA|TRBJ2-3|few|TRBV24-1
CATSDSPRVDTQYF
TGTGCCACCAGTGATTCCCCCAGGGTGGATACGCAGTATTTT
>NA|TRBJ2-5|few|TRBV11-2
CASSLPFRRGQTQYF
TGTGCCAGCAGCTTACCCTTCAGAAGGGGCCAGACCCAGTACTTC
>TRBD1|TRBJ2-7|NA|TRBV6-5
CASSYSKGQGIYEQYF
TGTGCCAGCAGTTACTCGAAAGGACAGGGGATCTACGAGCAGTACTTC
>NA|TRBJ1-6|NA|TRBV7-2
CASSLLQGNSPLHF
TGTGCCAGCAGCTTACTACAGGGTAATTCACCCCTCCACTTT
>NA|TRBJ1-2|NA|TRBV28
CASSSTTSYGYTF
TGTGCCAGCAGTTCCACAACTAGCTATGGCTACACCTTC
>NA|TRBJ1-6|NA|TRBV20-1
CSARDPRDNSPLHF
TGCAGTGCTAGAGATCCCCGGGATAATTCACCCCTCCACTTT
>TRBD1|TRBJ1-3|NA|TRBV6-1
CASSGDRGFIRNTIYF
TGTGCCAGCAGTGGTGACAGGGGTTTTATTCGGAACACCATATATTTT
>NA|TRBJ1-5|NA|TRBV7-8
CASSSSGQPQHF
TGTGCCAGCAGCTCCTCGGGTCAGCCCCAGCATTTT